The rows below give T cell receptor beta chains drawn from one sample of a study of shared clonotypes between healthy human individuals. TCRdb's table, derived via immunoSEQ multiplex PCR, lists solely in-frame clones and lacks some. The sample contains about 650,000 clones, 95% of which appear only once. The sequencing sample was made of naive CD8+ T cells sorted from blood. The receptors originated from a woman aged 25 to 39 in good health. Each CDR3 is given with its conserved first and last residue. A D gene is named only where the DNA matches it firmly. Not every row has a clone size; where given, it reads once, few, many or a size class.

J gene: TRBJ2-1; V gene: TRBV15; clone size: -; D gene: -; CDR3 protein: CATSNFERDNEQFF; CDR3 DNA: TGTGCCACCAGCAACTTTGAGCGGGACAATGAGCAGTTCTTC
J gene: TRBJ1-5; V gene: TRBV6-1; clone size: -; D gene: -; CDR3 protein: CASSDGPQNQPQHF; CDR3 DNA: TGTGCCAGCAGTGATGGCCCCCAAAATCAGCCCCAGCATTTT
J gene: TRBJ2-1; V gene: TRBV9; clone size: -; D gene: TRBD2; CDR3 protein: CASSNGLAGGVYNEQFF; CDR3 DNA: TGTGCCAGCAGCAACGGACTAGCGGGAGGAGTCTACAATGAGCAGTTCTTC
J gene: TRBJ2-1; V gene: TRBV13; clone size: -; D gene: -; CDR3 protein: CASSGAPGTNNEQFF; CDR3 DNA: TGTGCCAGCAGCGGGGCCCCCGGGACAAACAATGAGCAGTTCTTC
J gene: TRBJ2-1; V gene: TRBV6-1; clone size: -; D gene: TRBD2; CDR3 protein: CASSEARGGGTSRYNEQFF; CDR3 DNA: TGTGCCAGCAGTGAAGCGCGAGGGGGGGGGACTAGCAGATACAATGAGCAGTTCTTC
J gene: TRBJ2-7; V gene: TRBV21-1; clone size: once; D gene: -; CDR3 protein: CASSTTQYEQYF; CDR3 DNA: TGTGCCAGCAGCACGACCCAATACGAGCAGTACTTC
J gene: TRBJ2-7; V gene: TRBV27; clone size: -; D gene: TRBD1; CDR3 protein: CASRRGQGREQYF; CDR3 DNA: TGTGCCAGCAGACGGGGACAGGGGAGGGAGCAGTACTTC
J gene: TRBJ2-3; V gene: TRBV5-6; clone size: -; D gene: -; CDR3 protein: CASSPGLDSGAQYF; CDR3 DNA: TGTGCCAGCAGCCCGGGACTCGACAGCGGAGCGCAGTATTTT
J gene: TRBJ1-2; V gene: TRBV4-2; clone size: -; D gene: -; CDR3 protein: CASSRGTETNYGYTF; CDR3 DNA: TGTGCCAGCAGCCGCGGGACGGAAACTAACTATGGCTACACCTTC
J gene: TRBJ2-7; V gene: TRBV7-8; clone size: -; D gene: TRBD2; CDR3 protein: CASSPGTSRYEQYF; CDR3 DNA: TGTGCCAGCAGCCCCGGGACTAGCCGCTACGAGCAGTACTTC
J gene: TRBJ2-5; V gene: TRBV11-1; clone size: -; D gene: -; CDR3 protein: CASSHLGTSRETQYF; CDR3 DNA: TGTGCCAGCAGCCATCTCGGGACATCACGAGAGACCCAGTACTTC
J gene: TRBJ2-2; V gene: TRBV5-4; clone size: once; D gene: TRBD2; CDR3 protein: CASSLGTSGGGELFF; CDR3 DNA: TGTGCCAGCAGCTTGGGGACTAGCGGGGGAGGGGAGCTGTTTTTT
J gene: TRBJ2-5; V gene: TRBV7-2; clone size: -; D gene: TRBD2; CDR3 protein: CASSLLAGTETQYF; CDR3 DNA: TGTGCCAGCAGCTTACTAGCGGGGACGGAGACCCAGTACTTC
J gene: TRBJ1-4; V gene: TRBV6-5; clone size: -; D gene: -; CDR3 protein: CASSRTGTAYEKLFF; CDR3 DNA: TGTGCCAGCAGTAGGACCGGGACGGCCTATGAAAAACTGTTTTTT
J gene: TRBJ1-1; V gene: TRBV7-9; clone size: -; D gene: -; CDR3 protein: CASSLSPPAGWAEAFF; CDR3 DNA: TGTGCCAGCAGCCTTAGCCCCCCCGCAGGTTGGGCTGAAGCTTTCTTT
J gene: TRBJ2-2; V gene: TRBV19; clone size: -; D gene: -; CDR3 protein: CASSIGDPGELFF; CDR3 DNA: TGTGCCAGTAGTATCGGGGACCCCGGGGAGCTGTTTTTT
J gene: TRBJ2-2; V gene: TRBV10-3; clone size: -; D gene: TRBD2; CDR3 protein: CATQTGTSGRQNTGELFF; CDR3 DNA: TGTGCCACCCAAACCGGGACTAGCGGGAGGCAGAACACCGGGGAGCTGTTTTTT
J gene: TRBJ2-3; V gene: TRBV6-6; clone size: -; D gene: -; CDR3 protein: CASTFSPDSTDTQYF; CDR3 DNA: TGTGCCAGCACTTTCTCCCCGGACAGCACAGATACGCAGTATTTT
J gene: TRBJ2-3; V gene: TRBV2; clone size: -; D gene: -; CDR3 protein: CASGLSAADTQYF; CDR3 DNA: TGTGCCAGCGGCTTAAGCGCGGCAGATACGCAGTATTTT